These 12 T cell receptor beta chains came from one sample sequenced in a study of OX40 agonist ivuxolimab in advanced cancers. TCRdb's copy holds only in-frame clones and misses some; the assay was immunoSEQ multiplex PCR. The table lists more than 100,000 clones, around 93% of them singletons. Source: CD4+ or CD8+ T cells sorted from blood, taken in a trial of the OX40 agonist ivuxolimab. The source of these receptors is an adult with an advanced solid tumor such as melanoma, head and neck, liver or kidney cancer.

The rearrangement uses TRBV10-3 and TRBJ2-1; D gene unclear. V was shortened by 3 bases and J by 8 bases, with 8 bases between the two germline ends. Germline CDR1 reads ENHRY; CDR2 reads SYGVKD. The length of the CDR3 is 12 residues. CDR3 DNA: TGTGCCATCAGTGATGGGTTCGATGAGCAGTTCTTC. Its protein is CAISDGFDEQFF.

The genes are TRBV5-6 and TRBJ2-1; D perhaps matches TRBD1 (7 bases). V was pared by 2 bases and J by 3 bases, with 12 bases between. CDR3 length: 15 residues. Germline V lookup: CDR1 SGHDT, CDR2 YYEEEE. The CDR3 region has the DNA TGTGCCAGCAGCTTCAGGGGGGCCTACTACAATGAGCAGTTCTTC. It is translated as CASSFRGAYYNEQFF.

The DNA of the CDR3 is TGTGCCAGCAAGGGACGGACATTGGACACTGAAGCTTTCTTT. Amino acid sequence: CASKGRTLDTEAFF. The chain employs TRBV2 and TRBJ1-1; the D gene is possibly TRBD1 (5 bases). CDR1 is SNHLY and CDR2 is FYNNEI in the germline V gene. The CDR3 length is 14 residues. With 7 bases removed from V and 3 bases from J, the gap between germline ends came to 15 bases.

This clone turned up a few times. The CDR3 reads CASSDRTGGGAEAFF. The CDR3, as DNA: TGTGCCAGCAGTGACCGGACAGGGGGCGGAGCTGAAGCTTTCTTT. The chain carries TRBV25-1 and TRBJ1-1; 11 bases line up with TRBD1. Germline assignment: CDR1 MGHDK and CDR2 SYGVNS. V gave up 3 bases and J gave up 6 bases; unmatched junction bases: 6. CDR3 size: 15 residues.

In its sample, this clone was seen a few times. This chain links TRBV11-2 with TRBJ1-6; 7 bases agree with TRBD1. The J segment lost 14 bases and the V segment lost 5 bases, leaving 9 bases of the junction unmatched. The CDR3 length is 13 residues. CDR1 is SGHAT and CDR2 is FQNNGV in the germline V gene. CDR3 loop: CASSPNRGGALHF. CDR3 DNA sequence: TGTGCCAGCAGCCCGAACAGGGGTGGGGCCCTCCACTTT.

The V call is TRBV2, the J call TRBJ2-7, with 9 bases matching TRBD1. The CDR3 sequence is 14 residues long. CDR1 SNHLY and CDR2 FYNNEI come from the germline V gene. V shed 7 bases and J 2 bases; nucleotides not matched to a gene: 6. CDR3: CASTGDRVTYEQYF. The CDR3 bases are TGTGCCAGCACTGGGGACAGGGTGACCTACGAGCAGTACTTC.

CDR3 amino acids: CASSLSFGGNYGYTF. In nucleotides, the CDR3 is TGCGCCAGCAGCTTGAGCTTTGGGGGTAACTATGGCTACACCTTC. The chain joins TRBV5-1 to TRBJ1-2; weak D call: TRBD1 (5 bases). Looked up from germline, CDR1 is SGHRS and CDR2 is YFSETQ. This CDR3 contains 15 residues. V lost 1 base to trimming and J lost 1 base, with 11 bases between them.

The sample holds one count of this clone. V is TRBV4-1 and J is TRBJ1-2; D unclear. Germline V gene lookup returns CDR1 MGHRA and CDR2 YSYEKL. The CDR3 covers 14 residues. Trimming left V 0 bases short and J 0 bases short, with 5 bases between. CDR3 nucleotide sequence: TGCGCCAGCAGCCAAGAGCTGACTAACTATGGCTACACCTTC. It translates to CASSQELTNYGYTF.

V and J are TRBV4-3 and TRBJ2-5, with 8 bases identical to TRBD1. There are 14 residues in the CDR3. V lost 1 base, J lost 6 bases, and 4 bases stayed unmatched. In germline, CDR1 is LGHNA, CDR2 YSLEER. This CDR3 is CASSQGTGSQTQYF. The CDR3 nucleotides read TGCGCCAGCAGCCAAGGGACAGGGAGCCAGACCCAGTACTTC.

The chain is built from TRBV9 and TRBJ2-3, with 12 bases matching TRBD2. The CDR3 has 17 amino acids. Germline loops: CDR1 SGDLS, CDR2 YYNGEE. J lost 0 bases, V lost 5 bases, and 7 bases had no gene match. CDR3 nucleotides: TGTGCCAGCAGGCCGGGACTAGCGGGCGCTAGCACAGATACGCAGTATTTT. Translated: CASRPGLAGASTDTQYF.

This rearrangement joins TRBV5-6 to TRBJ1-4; 8 bases are a match to TRBD1. The V and J ends lost 1 base and 8 bases, in that order; junction bases with no gene match: 7. Germline CDR1 reads SGHDT; CDR2 reads YYEEEE. This CDR3 has 15 amino acids. This chain's CDR3 is CASSLRTGREEKLFF. CDR3 coding DNA: TGTGCCAGCAGCTTGAGGACAGGGCGAGAGGAAAAACTGTTTTTT.

The genes are TRBV14 and TRBJ2-7; D not resolved. Trimming took off 1 base at V and 5 bases at J, with 3 bases between the two ends. The CDR3 sequence is 11 residues long. Germline-derived CDR1 and CDR2 are SGHDN and FVKESK. The CDR3 region has the DNA TGTGCCAGCAGCCAAGCTGACGAGCAGTACTTC. It specifies CASSQADEQYF.